This is a list of T cell receptor beta chains from one sample in a study of CD8 T cells in Susac syndrome. TCRdb passed the immunoSEQ multiplex PCR reads through MiXCR, listing each CDR3 protein once. Among 160,000 or so distinct CDR3 sequences listed, roughly 96% were seen once. The sequenced material came from CD8+ T cells from PBMCs. All receptors derive from a human donor with multiple sclerosis. The CDR3 runs from the conserved cysteine through the conserved F or W. Fields, in order: clone size, D gene, CDR3 length, V gene, J gene, CDR3 protein, CDR3 DNA. D genes are given only for firm matches. Size tells how often a clone was seen (once, few, many) or the class of an expanded clone, and some rows leave it out.

clone size: -; D gene: TRBD1; CDR3 length: 14; V gene: TRBV15; J gene: TRBJ2-5; CDR3 protein: CATSEGQGEETQYF; CDR3 DNA: TGTGCCACCAGCGAGGGACAGGGTGAAGAGACCCAGTACTTC
clone size: -; D gene: TRBD2; CDR3 length: 15; V gene: TRBV20-1; J gene: TRBJ2-1; CDR3 protein: CSARDWSGTSSEQFF; CDR3 DNA: TGCAGTGCTAGAGATTGGAGCGGGACTTCGAGTGAGCAGTTCTTC
clone size: -; D gene: TRBD2; CDR3 length: 12; V gene: TRBV11-2; J gene: TRBJ2-1; CDR3 protein: CASSLGRRGESF; CDR3 DNA: TGTGCCAGCAGCTTAGGGCGGCGGGGGGAGTCCTTC
clone size: -; D gene: -; CDR3 length: 16; V gene: TRBV9; J gene: TRBJ2-3; CDR3 protein: CASSLWGEGSTDTQYF; CDR3 DNA: TGTGCCAGCAGCCTTTGGGGAGAGGGGAGCACAGATACGCAGTATTTT
clone size: -; D gene: -; CDR3 length: 14; V gene: TRBV2; J gene: TRBJ2-3; CDR3 protein: CASSLIGPGDTQYF; CDR3 DNA: TGTGCCAGCAGCCTCATCGGCCCCGGAGATACGCAGTATTTT
clone size: -; D gene: -; CDR3 length: 14; V gene: TRBV27; J gene: TRBJ1-2; CDR3 protein: CASSPLLANYGYTF; CDR3 DNA: TGTGCCAGCAGCCCTCTATTAGCTAACTATGGCTACACCTTC
clone size: once; D gene: -; CDR3 length: 11; V gene: TRBV30; J gene: TRBJ1-1; CDR3 protein: CAWIRGTEAFF; CDR3 DNA: TGTGCCTGGATAAGGGGAACTGAAGCTTTCTTT
clone size: -; D gene: TRBD2; CDR3 length: 13; V gene: TRBV20-1; J gene: TRBJ2-1; CDR3 protein: CSGASGRYNEQFF; CDR3 DNA: TGCAGTGGAGCTAGCGGGAGATACAATGAGCAGTTCTTC
clone size: -; D gene: TRBD1; CDR3 length: 15; V gene: TRBV18; J gene: TRBJ2-5; CDR3 protein: CASSPGTETQETQYF; CDR3 DNA: TGTGCCAGCTCACCCGGGACAGAGACTCAAGAGACCCAGTACTTC
clone size: -; D gene: -; CDR3 length: 12; V gene: TRBV7-9; J gene: TRBJ2-7; CDR3 protein: CASSFRSYEQYF; CDR3 DNA: TGTGCCAGCAGCTTTCGGTCCTACGAGCAGTACTTC
clone size: -; D gene: TRBD1; CDR3 length: 15; V gene: TRBV20-1; J gene: TRBJ2-3; CDR3 protein: CSEGQARTRTDTQYF; CDR3 DNA: TGCAGTGAAGGACAGGCCAGAACGCGGACAGATACGCAGTATTTT
clone size: -; D gene: -; CDR3 length: 15; V gene: TRBV4-1; J gene: TRBJ1-5; CDR3 protein: CASSPHPHGFPSQHF; CDR3 DNA: TGCGCCAGCAGCCCCCACCCTCACGGCTTTCCGTCCCAGCATTTT
clone size: -; D gene: TRBD2; CDR3 length: 16; V gene: TRBV20-1; J gene: TRBJ2-7; CDR3 protein: CSALSDPSGSPYEQYF; CDR3 DNA: TGCAGTGCTCTCTCGGATCCTAGCGGTTCCCCCTACGAGCAGTACTTC